This TCR beta chain is drawn from a study of T cell clonality in common variable immunodeficiency. Overall study findings and caveats: In common variable immunodeficiency, TCR beta chains reportedly carried fewer deletions and N-nucleotide insertions.

Clones were read by immunoSEQ multiplex PCR, and TCRdb kept only the in-frame ones, dropping some. The sample contains roughly 55,000 clones, none of them singletons. Many counts were recorded for this clone. Antigen unknown. Sequencing was carried out using peripheral blood mononuclear cells. This sequence was found in a person aged 18-69 years in good health.

Partial CDR3 DNA: TGTGCCATCAGTGGGGGTACGGGGGACAATGAG. This gives the protein CAISGGTGDNE. The full CDR3 is CAISGGTGDNEQFF. The chain couples TRBV10-3 to TRBJ2-1, with D possibly being TRBD2 (6 bases). The read gets to within 3 residues of the CDR3 end, and the germline J gene fills in the rest. V gave up 4 bases and J gave up 5 bases, with 12 bases separating them. The CDR3 runs to 14 residues. CDR1 is ENHRY, CDR2 SYGVKD, per germline.